This entry features one T cell receptor beta chain sequence. Its antigen is not identified. Assay: immunoSEQ multiplex PCR; the TCRdb copy retains only in-frame clones and omits some. Of over 100,000 clones detected, 89% appear once; the ten largest clones hold over 15%. This specimen comes from a study of T cell responses to AZD1222 COVID-19 vaccine. With V trimmed by 2 bases and J by 0 bases, 11 bases remained unmatched. The CDR3 loop spans 18 amino acids. Germline CDR1 SGHNT, CDR2 YYREEE (reference sequence). Study-level results: Sampled repertoires all dated from after the peak T cell response. Donors, mostly white British, included more females; clonal diversity was possibly underestimated. Among vaccine-associated CD4 TCRs, coverage spanned spike, with dominance at 160-218 and 743-854.

The sample here was peripheral blood, taken on day 0 of AZD1222 vaccination. The receptor's source is an adult in good health. J is TRBJ1-3 and V is TRBV5-4; 7 positions match TRBD1. Here the CDR3 reads CASSLPSGGPNSGNTIYF. For the CDR3, the DNA is TGTGCCAGCAGCTTACCATCAGGGGGTCCTAACTCTGGAAACACCATATATTTT.